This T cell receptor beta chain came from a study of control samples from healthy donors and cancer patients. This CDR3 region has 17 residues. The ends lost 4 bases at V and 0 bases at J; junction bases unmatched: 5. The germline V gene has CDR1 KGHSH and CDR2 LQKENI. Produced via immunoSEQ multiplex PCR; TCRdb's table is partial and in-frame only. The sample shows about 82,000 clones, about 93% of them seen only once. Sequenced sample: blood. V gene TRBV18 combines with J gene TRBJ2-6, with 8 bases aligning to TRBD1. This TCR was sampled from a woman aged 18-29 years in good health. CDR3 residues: CASSRDRHPSGANVLTF. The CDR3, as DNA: TGTGCCAGCTCACGGGACAGGCACCCCTCTGGGGCCAACGTCCTGACTTTC.